The 21 T cell receptor beta chains in this list originate from one sample, sequenced in a study of T cells in Graves' hyperthyroidism and ophthalmopathy. Authors of the study amplified TCR beta CDR3 regions from RNA transcripts. The TCR CDR3 first-round RT-PCR relied on the HTBI primer set. TCRdb reprocessed the multiplex PCR reads with MiXCR, giving one entry per CDR3 protein. The data hold about 740,000 distinct CDR3 sequences, with less than 15% observed a single time. The sample was blood. Receptors originate from a woman younger than 30 with Graves' hyperthyroidism.

The table lists this clonotype with many counts. The rearrangement joins TRBV18 to TRBJ2-5; weak D call: TRBD2 (5 bases). The V gene lost 4 bases and the J gene lost 1 base, with 7 bases spanning the gap. There are 13 residues in the CDR3. Germline V gene lookup returns CDR1 KGHSH and CDR2 LQKENI. The CDR3 nucleotides are TGTGCCAGCTCACGGGGAGTCCAAGAGACCCAGTACTTC. This sequence encodes CASSRGVQETQYF.

This clonotype was seen many times. The genes are TRBV24-1 and TRBJ2-3, with 13 bases matching TRBD2. There are 17 residues in the CDR3. J was trimmed by 7 bases and V by 0 bases; bases with no gene match: 6. CDR1 and CDR2 from the germline V gene are KGHDR and SFDVKD. Here the CDR3 reads CATSDLWTSGRPHTQYF. The CDR3 DNA reads TGTGCCACCAGTGATTTGTGGACTAGCGGGAGACCGCATACGCAGTATTTT.

At least ten counts were recorded for this clonotype. This rearrangement joins TRBV7-2 to TRBJ2-1; the D gene is possibly TRBD1 (6 bases). The V gene lost 8 bases and the J gene lost 6 bases, with 17 bases spanning the gap. Germline CDR1 reads SGHTA; CDR2 reads FQGNSA. This CDR3 comprises 14 residues. The DNA for the CDR3 is TGTGCCAGCCTCCCCCACAGGGTTAGCAATGAGCAGTTCTTC. This codes for CASLPHRVSNEQFF.

This clonotype was detected ten times or more. This chain links TRBV27 with TRBJ2-1; 11 bases align to TRBD2. The germline gives CDR1 MNHEY, CDR2 SMNVEV (reference sequence). The CDR3 sequence is 15 residues long. J gave up 9 bases and V 5 bases, and 9 bases lay outside the gene matches. Written as DNA, the CDR3 is TGTGCCAGCAGTCCGATAGCGGGAGGGCGGGTTGAGCAGTTCTTC. Its protein product is CASSPIAGGRVEQFF.

The chain combines TRBV6-1 with TRBJ2-5; 11 bases are a match to TRBD2. The CDR3 totals 20 residues. Germline trimming cut 6 bases from V and 5 bases from J; bases unmatched to any gene: 23. Germline lookup yields CDR1 MNHNS and CDR2 SASEGT. CDR3 amino acids: CASRHIPLAGAGLQGETQYF. The CDR3 DNA reads as TGTGCCAGCAGGCACATCCCACTAGCGGGAGCGGGCCTCCAAGGGGAGACCCAGTACTTC.

As regards this clonotype: A much larger clone lies one base from this, so it may be a read error. V and J are TRBV2 and TRBJ2-7; D gene unclear. The CDR3 is made up of 15 amino acids. Germline V gene data show CDR1 as SNHLY and CDR2 as FYNNEI. V was pared by 0 bases and J by 5 bases, with 14 bases between. In DNA, the CDR3 is TGTGCCAGCAGTGAAGCGGCCGCGGCGGCCGACGAGCAGTACTTC. This gives the protein CASSEAAAAADEQYF.

Ten or more counts support this clonotype. The J gene is TRBJ2-5, the V gene TRBV11-2, with TRBD1 as a possible D gene (6 bases). The V end lost 6 bases, the J end lost 2 bases, and 19 bases lay between the germline ends. The CDR3 runs to 16 residues. Germline CDR1 and CDR2: SGHAT and FQNNGV. The CDR3 loop reads CASSWGPEDSQETQYF. The CDR3 DNA is TGTGCCAGCAGTTGGGGGCCAGAAGATTCGCAAGAGACCCAGTACTTC.

The chain employs TRBV30 and TRBJ2-2; 7 bases are shared with TRBD1. In germline, CDR1 is GTSNPN, CDR2 SVGIG (reference sequence). The CDR3 sequence is 14 residues long. Trimming at V came to 2 bases and at J to 6 bases, leaving 6 bases not matched to a gene. Here the CDR3 DNA reads TGTGCCTGGAGTCACGGGCAGGGGGCCGGGGAGCTGTTTTTT. It translates to CAWSHGQGAGELFF.

The chain couples TRBV2 to TRBJ1-1; D gene ambiguous. The CDR3 extends over 15 amino acids. The V end lost 6 bases, the J end lost 0 bases, and 14 bases lay between the germline ends. The V gene's germline CDR1 is SNHLY and CDR2 FYNNEI. CDR3 in amino acids: CASRDQALLNTEAFF. The CDR3 region has the DNA TGTGCCAGCAGAGATCAGGCTTTACTGAACACTGAAGCTTTCTTT. The complete variable domain, with remaining parts taken from reference TRBV2 and TRBJ1-1, reads EPEVTQTPSHQVTQMGQEVILRCVPISNHLYFYWYRQILGQKVEFLVSFYNNEISEKSEIFDDQFSVERPDGSNFTLKIRSTKLEDSAMYFCASRDQALLNTEAFFGQGTRLTVV.

The chain couples TRBV6-1 to TRBJ2-3, with 9 bases that match TRBD2. The CDR3 runs to 15 residues. Germline V gene sequence: CDR1 MNHNS, CDR2 SASEGT. After removal of 5 bases from V and 6 bases from J, the junction contained 9 bases not matched to a gene. CDR3 region: CASSRLAGLQDTQYF. The CDR3 region has the DNA TGTGCCAGCAGTCGCCTAGCGGGACTACAGGATACGCAGTATTTT.

This clonotype appeared many times. The V gene is TRBV2, the J gene TRBJ1-5; maybe TRBD1 (5 bases). This CDR3 spans 14 amino acids. Germline-derived CDR1 and CDR2 are SNHLY and FYNNEI. V was shortened by 7 bases and J by 7 bases, with 17 bases between the two germline ends. CDR3 sequence (DNA): TGTGCCAGCACCTTGAGGGGCGTCGGCCAGCCCCAGCATTTT. It codes for CASTLRGVGQPQHF.

The chain recombines TRBV6-9 with TRBJ2-1, with a tentative D call TRBD1 (6 bases). Germline assignment: CDR1 MNHGY and CDR2 SVAAGI. The CDR3 is 13 amino acids. V was shortened by 3 bases and J by 10 bases, with 13 bases between the two germline ends. The CDR3 DNA is TGTGCCAGCAGTTACCGGGACAACTCAGAGCAGTTCTTC. Translating it yields CASSYRDNSEQFF.

The chain has TRBV7-9 and TRBJ2-1; 10 positions agree with TRBD2. V lost 5 bases and J lost 9; bases outside the gene matches: 13. The CDR3 is 16 residues long. The germline gives CDR1 SEHNR, CDR2 FQNEAQ (reference sequence). The DNA of the CDR3 is TGTGCCAGCAGCCCCCCCGGGCTAGCGGGAGCCCGTGAGCAGTTCTTC. This sequence encodes CASSPPGLAGAREQFF.

In this sample, this clonotype turned up once. The chain uses TRBV27 and TRBJ2-1; D perhaps matches TRBD2 (7 bases). Germline V gene lookup returns CDR1 MNHEY and CDR2 SMNVEV (reference sequence). Trimming pared 7 bases from V and 7 bases from J, leaving 20 bases between. The CDR3 totals 15 residues. The CDR3 reads CASTHSGGNYNEQFF. As DNA, the CDR3 is TGTGCCAGCACCCATTCGGGGGGCAACTATAATGAGCAGTTCTTC.

The V and J genes are TRBV11-2 and TRBJ2-7, with TRBD2 matching 7 bases. V gave up 1 base and J gave up 6 bases; unmatched junction bases: 6. CDR1 and CDR2 (germline): SGHAT, FQNNGV. The CDR3 spans 14 residues. DNA of the CDR3: TGTGCCAGCAGCTTAGTAGAGGGAGGGATCGAGCAGTACTTC. Its protein is CASSLVEGGIEQYF.

This clonotype was seen at least ten times. The chain recombines TRBV7-3 with TRBJ2-7, with a weak D call TRBD1 (6 bases). In germline, CDR1 is SGHTA, CDR2 FQGTGA. The CDR3 length is 13 residues. The germline V and J ends were trimmed by 5 bases and 6 bases, with 14 bases remaining between them. The CDR3 region has the DNA TGTGCCAGCAGCCCACAGGGCCTGGGCGAGCAGTACTTC. Encoded protein: CASSPQGLGEQYF.

This clonotype was counted ten times or more. The rearrangement uses TRBV6-1 and TRBJ2-3; D may be TRBD1 (5 bases). V was trimmed by 2 bases and J by 1 base, leaving 7 bases between them. The germline V gene has CDR1 MNHNS and CDR2 SASEGT. There are 14 residues in the CDR3. As DNA, the CDR3 is TGTGCCAGCAGTGAAAGGGGCCGCACAGATACGCAGTATTTT. It codes for CASSERGRTDTQYF.

This clonotype was picked up many times. The chain has TRBV12-3 or TRBV12-4 and TRBJ2-3; D unclear. The CDR3 covers 17 residues. V shed 8 bases and J shed 4 bases, with 25 bases lying between them. CDR3 sequence: CASSRIDGPSPPDTQYF. The CDR3 nucleotides are TGTGCCAGCTCCCGCATCGACGGACCATCCCCCCCAGATACGCAGTATTTT.

The chain couples TRBV28 to TRBJ1-2; tentatively, D is TRBD1 (6 bases). V was pared by 4 bases and J by 8 bases, with 11 bases between. Germline assignment: CDR1 MDHEN and CDR2 SYDVKM. The CDR3 runs 12 residues. The CDR3 nucleotides read TGTGCCAGCAGTTCGGACAGTCGCGGCTACACCTTC. Translating gives CASSSDSRGYTF.

The table lists this clonotype with a few counts. The rearrangement links TRBV6-6 to TRBJ1-4; the D is unclear. Trimming left V 0 bases short and J 0 bases short, with 14 bases between. There are 18 residues in the CDR3. Germline V gives CDR1 MNHNY, CDR2 SVGAGI (reference sequence). DNA of the CDR3: TGTGCCAGCAGTTACTCGGATTTTTCAAGCTCAACTAATGAAAAACTGTTTTTT. It is translated as CASSYSDFSSSTNEKLFF.

This chain uses TRBV2 with TRBJ1-5; TRBD1 agrees at 7 bases. V lost 6 bases and J lost 4; bases outside the gene matches: 6. The CDR3 length is 14 residues. Germline lookup yields CDR1 SNHLY and CDR2 FYNNEI. CDR3 residues: CASSPGQINQPQHF. The CDR3 DNA follows: TGTGCCAGCAGCCCGGGACAGATTAATCAGCCCCAGCATTTT.